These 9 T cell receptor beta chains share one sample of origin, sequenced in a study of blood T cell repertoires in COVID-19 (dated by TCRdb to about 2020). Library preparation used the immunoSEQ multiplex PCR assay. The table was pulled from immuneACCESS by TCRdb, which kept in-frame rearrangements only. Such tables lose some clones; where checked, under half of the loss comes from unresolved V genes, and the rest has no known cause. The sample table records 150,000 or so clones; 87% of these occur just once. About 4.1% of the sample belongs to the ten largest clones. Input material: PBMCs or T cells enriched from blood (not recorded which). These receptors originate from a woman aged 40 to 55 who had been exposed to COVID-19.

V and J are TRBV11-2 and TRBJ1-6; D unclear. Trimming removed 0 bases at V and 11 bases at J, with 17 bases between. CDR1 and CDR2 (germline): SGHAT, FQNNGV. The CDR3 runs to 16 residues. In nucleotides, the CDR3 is TGTGCCAGCAGCTTAGAAAAAGGAGGGAGGAGGGCACCCCTCCACTTT. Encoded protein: CASSLEKGGRRAPLHF.

The CDR3 nucleotides read TGTGCAAGTCGCTTACCCGTGTGTAGCGGAAGCTCCTACGAGCAGTACTTC. It is translated as CASRLPVCSGSSYEQYF. The chain couples TRBV12-2 to TRBJ2-7; the table calls TRBD2, which could not be checked here. TRBV12-2 is a pseudogene segment. The CDR3 loop spans 17 amino acids.

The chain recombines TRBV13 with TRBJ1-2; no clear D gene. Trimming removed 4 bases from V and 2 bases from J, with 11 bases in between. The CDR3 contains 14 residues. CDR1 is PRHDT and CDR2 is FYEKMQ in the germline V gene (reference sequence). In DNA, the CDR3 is TGTGCCAGCAGCTCCCCGGCGGGGAACTATGGCTACACCTTC. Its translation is CASSSPAGNYGYTF.

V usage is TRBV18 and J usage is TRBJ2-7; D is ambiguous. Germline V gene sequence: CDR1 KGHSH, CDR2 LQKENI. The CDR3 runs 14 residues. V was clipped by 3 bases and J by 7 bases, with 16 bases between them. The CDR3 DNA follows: TGTGCCAGCTCACCTGGCACAAGATTTAATGAGCAGTACTTC. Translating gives CASSPGTRFNEQYF.

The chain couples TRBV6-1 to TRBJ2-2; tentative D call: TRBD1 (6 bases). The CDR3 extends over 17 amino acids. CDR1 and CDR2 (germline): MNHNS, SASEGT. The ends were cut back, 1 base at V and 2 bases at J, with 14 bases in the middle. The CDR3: CASSEVRQVTNTGELFF. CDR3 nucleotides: TGTGCCAGCAGTGAAGTTCGACAGGTCACTAACACCGGGGAGCTGTTTTTT.

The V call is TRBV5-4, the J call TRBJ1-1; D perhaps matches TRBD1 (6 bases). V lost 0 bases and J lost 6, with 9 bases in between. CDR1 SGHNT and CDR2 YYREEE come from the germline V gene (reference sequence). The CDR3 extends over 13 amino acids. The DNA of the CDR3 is TGTGCCAGCAGCTTGGACAGGGACCCTGAAGCTTTCTTT. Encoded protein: CASSLDRDPEAFF.

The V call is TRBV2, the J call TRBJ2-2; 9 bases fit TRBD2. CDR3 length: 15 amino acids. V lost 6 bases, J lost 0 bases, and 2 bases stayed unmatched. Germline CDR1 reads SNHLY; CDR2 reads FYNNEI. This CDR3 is CASRLAGSNTGELFF. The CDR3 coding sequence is TGTGCCAGCAGGCTAGCGGGATCGAACACCGGGGAGCTGTTTTTT.

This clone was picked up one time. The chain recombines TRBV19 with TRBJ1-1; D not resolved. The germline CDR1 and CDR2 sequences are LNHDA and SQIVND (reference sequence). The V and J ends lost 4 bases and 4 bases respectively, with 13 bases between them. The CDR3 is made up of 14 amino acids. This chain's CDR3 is CASSSFSGSTEAFF. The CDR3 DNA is TGTGCCAGTAGTAGCTTTTCGGGGAGCACTGAAGCTTTCTTT.

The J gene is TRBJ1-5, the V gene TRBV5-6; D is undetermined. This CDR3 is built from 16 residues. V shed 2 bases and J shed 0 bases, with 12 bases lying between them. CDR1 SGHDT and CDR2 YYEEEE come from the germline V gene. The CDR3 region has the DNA TGTGCCAGCAGCTTCGGCCGAGGATATAGCAATCAGCCCCAGCATTTT. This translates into CASSFGRGYSNQPQHF.